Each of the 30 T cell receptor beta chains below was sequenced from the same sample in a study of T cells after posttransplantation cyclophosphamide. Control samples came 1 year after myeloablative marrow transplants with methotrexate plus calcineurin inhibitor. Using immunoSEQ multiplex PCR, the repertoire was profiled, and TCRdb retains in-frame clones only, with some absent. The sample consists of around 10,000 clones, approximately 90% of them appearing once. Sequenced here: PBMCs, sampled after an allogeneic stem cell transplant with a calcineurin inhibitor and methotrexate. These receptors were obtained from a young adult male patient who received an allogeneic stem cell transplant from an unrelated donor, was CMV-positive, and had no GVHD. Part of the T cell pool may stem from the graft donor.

The CDR3 DNA follows: TGCGCCAGCAGTACGGGGGTCGAGACCCAGTACTTC. This translates into CASSTGVETQYF. The chain links TRBV5-1 to TRBJ2-5, with D perhaps TRBD2 (6 bases). Germline V lookup: CDR1 SGHRS, CDR2 YFSETQ. Trimming stripped 5 bases from V and 5 bases from J, with 10 bases between. This CDR3 region has 12 residues.

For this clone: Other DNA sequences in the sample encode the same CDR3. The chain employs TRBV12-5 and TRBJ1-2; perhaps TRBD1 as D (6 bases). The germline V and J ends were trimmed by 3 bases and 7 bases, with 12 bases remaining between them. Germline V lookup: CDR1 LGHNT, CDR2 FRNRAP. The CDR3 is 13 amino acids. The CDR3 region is CASGFGTRGGYTF. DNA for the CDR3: TGTGCTAGTGGTTTTGGGACCAGGGGTGGCTACACCTTC.

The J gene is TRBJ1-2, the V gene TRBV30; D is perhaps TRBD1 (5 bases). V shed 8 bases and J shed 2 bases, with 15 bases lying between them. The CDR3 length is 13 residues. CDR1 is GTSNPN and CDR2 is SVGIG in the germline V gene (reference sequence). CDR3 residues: CATNDQGNYGYTF. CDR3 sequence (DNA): TGTGCCACCAACGACCAGGGAAACTATGGCTACACCTTC.

The chain's CDR3 is CAISDATRVLLGTQYF. The CDR3 nucleotides read TGTGCCATCAGTGATGCCACGAGGGTTTTATTAGGGACCCAGTACTTC. The genes are TRBV10-3 and TRBJ2-5, with D possibly being TRBD2 (5 bases). Trimming pared 3 bases from V and 7 bases from J, leaving 21 bases between. Germline V gives CDR1 ENHRY, CDR2 SYGVKD. The CDR3 runs to 16 residues.

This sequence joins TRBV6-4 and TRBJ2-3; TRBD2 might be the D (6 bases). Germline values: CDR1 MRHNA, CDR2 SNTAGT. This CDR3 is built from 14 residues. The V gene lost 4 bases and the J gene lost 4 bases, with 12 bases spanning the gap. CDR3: CASSGTGEADTQYF. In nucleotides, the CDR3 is TGTGCCAGCAGTGGAACGGGAGAAGCAGATACGCAGTATTTT.

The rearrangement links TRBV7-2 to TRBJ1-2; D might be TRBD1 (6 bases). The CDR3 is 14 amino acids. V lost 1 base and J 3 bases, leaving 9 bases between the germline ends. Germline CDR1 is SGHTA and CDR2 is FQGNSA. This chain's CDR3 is CASSLGGGYYGYTF. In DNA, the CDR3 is TGTGCCAGCAGCTTAGGCGGGGGCTACTATGGCTACACCTTC.

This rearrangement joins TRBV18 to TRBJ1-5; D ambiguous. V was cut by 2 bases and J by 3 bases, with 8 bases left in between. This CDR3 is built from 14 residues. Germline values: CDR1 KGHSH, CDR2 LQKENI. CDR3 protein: CASSPTEANQPQHF. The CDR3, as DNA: TGTGCCAGCTCACCAACCGAGGCCAATCAGCCCCAGCATTTT.

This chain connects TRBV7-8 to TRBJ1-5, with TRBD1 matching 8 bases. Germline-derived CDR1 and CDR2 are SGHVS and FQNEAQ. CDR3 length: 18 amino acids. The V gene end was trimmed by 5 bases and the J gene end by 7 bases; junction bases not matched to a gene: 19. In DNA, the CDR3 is TGTGCCAGCAGCCTCCTCAGACAGGGGCTCAACCCAAGGCAGCCCCAGCATTTT. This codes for CASSLLRQGLNPRQPQHF.

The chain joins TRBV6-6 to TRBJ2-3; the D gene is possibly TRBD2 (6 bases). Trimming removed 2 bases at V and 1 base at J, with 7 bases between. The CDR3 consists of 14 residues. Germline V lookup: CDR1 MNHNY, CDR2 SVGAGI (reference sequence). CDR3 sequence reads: CASSYQRGTDTQYF. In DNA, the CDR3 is TGTGCCAGCAGTTACCAGCGGGGCACAGATACGCAGTATTTT.

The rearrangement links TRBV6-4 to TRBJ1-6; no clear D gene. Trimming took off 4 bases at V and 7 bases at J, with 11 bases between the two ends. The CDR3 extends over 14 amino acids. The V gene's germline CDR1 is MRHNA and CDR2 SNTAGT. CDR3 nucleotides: TGTGCCAGCAGTGTCCGGGGAGGGAATTCACCCCTCCACTTT. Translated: CASSVRGGNSPLHF.

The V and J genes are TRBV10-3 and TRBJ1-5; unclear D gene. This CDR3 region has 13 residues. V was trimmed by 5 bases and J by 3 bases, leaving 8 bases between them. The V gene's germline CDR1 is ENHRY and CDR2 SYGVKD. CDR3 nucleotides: TGTGCCATCAGTCCGGGGTCCAATCAGCCCCAGCATTTT. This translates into CAISPGSNQPQHF.

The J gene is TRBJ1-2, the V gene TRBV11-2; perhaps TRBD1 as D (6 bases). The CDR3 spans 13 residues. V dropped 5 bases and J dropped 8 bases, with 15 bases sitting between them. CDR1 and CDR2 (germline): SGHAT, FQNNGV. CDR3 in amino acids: CASSQTGGEGYTF. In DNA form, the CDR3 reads TGTGCCAGCAGCCAGACGGGGGGCGAAGGCTACACCTTC.

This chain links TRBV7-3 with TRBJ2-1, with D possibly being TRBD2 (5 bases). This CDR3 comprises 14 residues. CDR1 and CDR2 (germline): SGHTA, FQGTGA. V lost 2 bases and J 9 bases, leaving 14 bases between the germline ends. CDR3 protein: CASSLGLARAEQFF. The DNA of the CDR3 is TGTGCCAGCAGCTTAGGGCTAGCTAGGGCTGAGCAGTTCTTC. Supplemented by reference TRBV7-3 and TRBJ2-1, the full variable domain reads GAGVSQTPSNKVTEKGKYVELRCDPISGHTALYWYRQSLGQGPEFLIYFQGTGAADDSGLPNDRFFAVRPEGSVSTLKIQRTERGDSAVYLCASSLGLARAEQFFGPGTRLTVL.

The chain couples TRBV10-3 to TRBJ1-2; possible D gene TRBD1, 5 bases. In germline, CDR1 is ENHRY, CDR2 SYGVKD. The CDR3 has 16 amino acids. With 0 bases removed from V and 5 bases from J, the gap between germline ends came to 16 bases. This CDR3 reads CAISESGGGSGYGYTF. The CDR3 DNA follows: TGTGCCATCAGTGAGTCTGGCGGGGGGTCCGGGTATGGCTACACCTTC.

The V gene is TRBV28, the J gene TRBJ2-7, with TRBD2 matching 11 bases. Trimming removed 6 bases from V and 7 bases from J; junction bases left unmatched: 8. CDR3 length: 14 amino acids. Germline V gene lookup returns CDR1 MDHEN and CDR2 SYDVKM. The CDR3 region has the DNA TGTGCCAGCAGCACTAGCGGGAGAACTCTGGAGCAGTACTTC. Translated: CASSTSGRTLEQYF.

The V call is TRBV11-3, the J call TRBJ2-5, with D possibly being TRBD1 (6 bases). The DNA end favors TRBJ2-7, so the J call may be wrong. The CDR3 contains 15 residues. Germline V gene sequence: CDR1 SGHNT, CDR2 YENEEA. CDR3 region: CASSLGVRGSYEQYF. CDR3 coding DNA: TGTGCCAGCAGCTTAGGCGTCAGGGGATCCTACGAGCAGTACTTC.

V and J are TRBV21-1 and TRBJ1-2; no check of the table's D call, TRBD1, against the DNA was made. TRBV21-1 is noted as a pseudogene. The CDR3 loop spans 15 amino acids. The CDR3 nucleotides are TGTGCCAGCAGGGCCCTGGGACACTCTAACTATGGCTACACCTTC. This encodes CASRALGHSNYGYTF.

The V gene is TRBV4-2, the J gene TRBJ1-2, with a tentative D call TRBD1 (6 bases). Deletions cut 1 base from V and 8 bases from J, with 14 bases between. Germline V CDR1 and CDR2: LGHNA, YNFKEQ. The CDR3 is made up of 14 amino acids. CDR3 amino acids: CASSQGPGEWGYTF. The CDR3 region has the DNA TGTGCCAGCAGCCAAGGGCCAGGGGAATGGGGCTACACCTTC.

This chain's CDR3 is CAWSVPGQGDGYTF. The DNA for the CDR3 is TGTGCCTGGAGTGTACCGGGACAGGGGGATGGCTACACCTTC. The rearrangement links TRBV30 to TRBJ1-2; TRBD1 agrees at 11 bases. The CDR3 sequence is 14 residues long. Germline CDR1 and CDR2: GTSNPN and SVGIG (reference sequence). V shed 0 bases, J shed 6 bases, and the junction held 3 bases outside the gene matches. Filled out from reference TRBV30 and TRBJ1-2, the complete variable domain reads SQTIHQWPATLVQPVGSPLSLECTVEGTSNPNLYWYRQAAGRGLQLLFYSVGIGQISSEVPQNLSASRPQDRQFILSSKKLLLSDSGFYLCAWSVPGQGDGYTFGSGTRLTVV.

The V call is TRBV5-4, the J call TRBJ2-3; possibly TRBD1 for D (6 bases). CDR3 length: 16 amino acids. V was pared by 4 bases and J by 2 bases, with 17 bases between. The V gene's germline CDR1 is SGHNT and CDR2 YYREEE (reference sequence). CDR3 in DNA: TGTGCCAGCAGCGGCCGATCCGGACAGACCACAGATACGCAGTATTTT. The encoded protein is CASSGRSGQTTDTQYF.

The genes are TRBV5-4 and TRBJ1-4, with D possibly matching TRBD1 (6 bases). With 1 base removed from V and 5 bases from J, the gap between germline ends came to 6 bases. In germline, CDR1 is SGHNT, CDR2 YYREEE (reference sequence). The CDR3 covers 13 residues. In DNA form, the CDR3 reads TGTGCCAGCAGCTTGCAGGGGAATGAAAAACTGTTTTTT. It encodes CASSLQGNEKLFF.

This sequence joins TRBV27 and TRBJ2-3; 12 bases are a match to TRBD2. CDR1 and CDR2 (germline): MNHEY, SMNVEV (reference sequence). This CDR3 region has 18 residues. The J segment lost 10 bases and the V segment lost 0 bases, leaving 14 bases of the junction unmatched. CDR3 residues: CASSLSYPGLAGSGAQYF. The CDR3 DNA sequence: TGTGCCAGCAGTTTATCCTATCCGGGACTAGCGGGCTCTGGGGCGCAGTATTTT.

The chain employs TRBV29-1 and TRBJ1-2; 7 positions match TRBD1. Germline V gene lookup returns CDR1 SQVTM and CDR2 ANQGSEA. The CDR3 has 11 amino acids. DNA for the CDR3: TGCGGAACGGGACAGTCCAGTGGCTACACCTTC. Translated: CGTGQSSGYTF.

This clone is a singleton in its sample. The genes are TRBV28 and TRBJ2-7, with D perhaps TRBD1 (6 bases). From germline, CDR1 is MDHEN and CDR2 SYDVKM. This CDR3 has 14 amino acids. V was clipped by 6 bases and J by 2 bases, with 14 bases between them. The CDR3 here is CASRMQGSTYEQYF. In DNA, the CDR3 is TGTGCCAGCAGAATGCAGGGGTCCACCTACGAGCAGTACTTC. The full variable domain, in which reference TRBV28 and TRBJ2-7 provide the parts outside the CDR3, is DVKVTQSSRYLVKRTGEKVFLECVQDMDHENMFWYRQDPGLGLRLIYFSYDVKMKEKGDIPEGYSVSREKKERFSLILESASTNQTSMYLCASRMQGSTYEQYFGPGTRLTVT.

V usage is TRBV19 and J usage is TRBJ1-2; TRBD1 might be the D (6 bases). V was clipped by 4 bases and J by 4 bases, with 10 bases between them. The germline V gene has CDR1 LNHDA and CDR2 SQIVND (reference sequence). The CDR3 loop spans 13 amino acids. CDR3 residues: CASSKARGYGYTF. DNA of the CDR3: TGTGCCAGTAGTAAGGCCAGGGGCTATGGCTACACCTTC.

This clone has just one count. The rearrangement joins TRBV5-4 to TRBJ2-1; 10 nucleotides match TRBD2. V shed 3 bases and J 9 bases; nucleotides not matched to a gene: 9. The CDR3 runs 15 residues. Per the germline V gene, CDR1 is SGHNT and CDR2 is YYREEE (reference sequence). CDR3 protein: CASSSRLAGVGEQFF. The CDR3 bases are TGTGCCAGCAGCTCCCGGCTAGCGGGAGTGGGTGAGCAGTTCTTC.

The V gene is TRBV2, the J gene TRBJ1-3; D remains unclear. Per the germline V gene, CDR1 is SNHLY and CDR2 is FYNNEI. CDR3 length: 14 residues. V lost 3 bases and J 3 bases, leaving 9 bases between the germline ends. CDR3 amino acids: CASSDSGGGNTIYF. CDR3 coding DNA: TGTGCCAGCAGTGACTCAGGAGGTGGAAACACCATATATTTT.

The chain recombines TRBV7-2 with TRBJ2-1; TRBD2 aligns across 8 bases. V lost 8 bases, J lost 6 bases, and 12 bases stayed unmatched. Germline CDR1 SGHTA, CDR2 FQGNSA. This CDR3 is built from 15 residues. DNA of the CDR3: TGTGCCAGCGGACCGGCGGGAGGTTCTTTCAATGAGCAGTTCTTC. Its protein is CASGPAGGSFNEQFF. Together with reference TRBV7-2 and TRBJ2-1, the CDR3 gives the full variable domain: GAGVSQSPSNKVTEKGKDVELRCDPISGHTALYWYRQSLGQGLEFLIYFQGNSAPDKSGLPSDRFSAERTGGSVSTLTIQRTQQEDSAVYLCASGPAGGSFNEQFFGPGTRLTVL.

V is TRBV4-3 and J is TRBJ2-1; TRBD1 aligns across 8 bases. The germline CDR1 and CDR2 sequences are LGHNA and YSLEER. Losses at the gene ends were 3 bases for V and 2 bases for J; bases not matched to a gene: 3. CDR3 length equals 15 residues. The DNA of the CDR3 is TGCGCCAGCAGCCAGACCAGGGGGCCCTACAATGAGCAGTTCTTC. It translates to CASSQTRGPYNEQFF.

The chain's CDR3 is CASSQSGTEAFF. The CDR3 region has the DNA TGTGCCAGCAGTCAATCCGGGACAGAAGCTTTCTTT. The chain has TRBV6-5 and TRBJ1-1; weak D call: TRBD1 (6 bases). The germline V and J ends were trimmed by 5 bases and 8 bases, with 12 bases remaining between them. CDR3 length: 12 residues. The V gene's germline CDR1 is MNHEY and CDR2 SVGAGI.